Sequencing of this T cell receptor beta chain was carried out in a study of monozygotic twins with cystic fibrosis. Study-wide background: Three micrograms of fragmented DNA underwent 15 PCR cycles for library preparation.

Profiled with immunoSEQ multiplex PCR; TCRdb holds only in-frame clones, not every one. Of around 23,000 clones listed, less than 95% are singletons. Study results and caveats: Monozygotic CF twin pairs shared significantly more nucleotide-identical clonotypes than unrelated CF individuals did. Co-twins had the most similar V usage for 13 of 16 pairs, J for 8.

For this clone: Its antigen is not known.

Germline V gives CDR1 SGDLS, CDR2 YYNGEE. V dropped 3 bases and J dropped 6 bases, with 16 bases sitting between them. CDR3 size: 14 residues. The clonotype was recovered from a girl aged 2 to 9 with cystic fibrosis. The sequenced material came from blood. The V and J genes are TRBV9 and TRBJ2-7; possibly TRBD1 or TRBD2 for D (5 bases each). The CDR3 here is CASSAGAKIGEQYF. The CDR3 region has the DNA TGTGCCAGCAGCGCCGGGGCCAAAATCGGCGAGCAGTACTTC.